One sample yielded the 5 T cell receptor beta chains listed below, sequenced in a study of human T cells and chemical hapten exposure. Time point described: pre-sensitization, week 0. Treatment denoted: therapeutic diphenylcyclopropenone sensitization with weekly scalp DPC. TCRdb itself ran the RACE reads through MiXCR, one entry per CDR3 protein. Here the sample spans some 400,000 distinct CDR3 sequences, around 5.5% being singletons. The sequencing used whole blood, collected in connection with sensitization to the hapten diphenylcyclopropenone (DPC). These receptors were obtained from a woman in her fifties or sixties with alopecia areata. Some clones in this sample may be carry-over from other donors' samples.

This rearrangement joins TRBV5-5 to TRBJ2-2; 9 bases are shared with TRBD2. The V gene end was trimmed by 0 bases and the J gene end by 5 bases; junction bases not matched to a gene: 5. The CDR3 sequence is 16 residues long. Germline-derived CDR1 and CDR2 are SGHKS and YYEKEE (reference sequence). The CDR3 loop is CASSLAGGRGTGELFF. The CDR3 bases are TGTGCCAGCAGCTTGGCCGGCGGGAGGGGGACCGGGGAGCTGTTTTTT.

The rearrangement joins TRBV5-1 to TRBJ1-1; D call uncertain. CDR3 length equals 16 residues. From germline, CDR1 is SGHRS and CDR2 YFSETQ. V lost 0 bases, J lost 0 bases, and 12 bases lay in between. The CDR3 sequence is CASSLAEAIMNTEAFF. As DNA, the CDR3 is TGCGCCAGCAGCTTGGCCGAGGCTATCATGAACACTGAAGCTTTCTTT. Combining the CDR3 with reference TRBV5-1 and TRBJ1-1 gives the whole variable domain KAGVTQTPRYLIKTRGQQVTLSCSPISGHRSVSWYQQTPGQGLQFLFEYFSETQRNKGNFPGRFSGRQFSNSRSEMNVSTLELGDSALYLCASSLAEAIMNTEAFFGQGTRLTVV.

This rearrangement joins TRBV28 to TRBJ2-2; perhaps TRBD2 as D (6 bases). Germline V lookup: CDR1 MDHEN, CDR2 SYDVKM. The CDR3 extends over 13 amino acids. The V end was cut by 3 bases, the J end by 9 bases, with 11 bases between. The CDR3 loop reads CASSFRDSRELFF. CDR3 nucleotides: TGTGCCAGCAGTTTCCGGGACTCGAGGGAGCTGTTTTTT.

About this clonotype itself: This could be a read error, since a much larger clone is one nucleotide away. V and J are TRBV14 and TRBJ2-3, with 7 bases lining up with TRBD1. The ends lost 5 bases at V and 2 bases at J; junction bases unmatched: 10. This CDR3 spans 16 amino acids. Germline values: CDR1 SGHDN, CDR2 FVKESK. The CDR3: CASSGVQGEFTDTQYF. The CDR3 DNA is TGTGCCAGCAGCGGCGTGCAGGGGGAATTCACAGATACGCAGTATTTT.

This clonotype was seen many times. V gene TRBV6-5 combines with J gene TRBJ1-1; D gene unclear. The CDR3 is 12 residues long. The V gene lost 5 bases and the J gene lost 11 bases, with 15 bases spanning the gap. CDR1 MNHEY and CDR2 SVGAGI come from the germline V gene. CDR3 protein: CASSDGSRRAFF. The CDR3, as DNA: TGTGCCAGCAGTGACGGGTCCAGACGTGCTTTCTTT.